Below, 15 T cell receptor beta chains from the same sample are listed, as sequenced in a study of blood T cell repertoires in COVID-19. Sequenced by immunoSEQ multiplex PCR; TCRdb stores in-frame clones only, minus some. In the table there are approximately 150,000 clones, more than 75% of which are singletons. Sequences were obtained from peripheral blood. All receptors derive from a man aged 18 to 29 with COVID-19, enrolled during active disease.

This clone was observed a single time. This sequence joins TRBV15 and TRBJ2-1, with 8 bases matching TRBD1. V lost 5 bases, J lost 4 bases, and 4 bases stayed unmatched. The CDR3 loop spans 14 amino acids. Per germline, CDR1 LNHNV and CDR2 YYDKDF (reference sequence). CDR3 sequence (DNA): TGTGCCACCAGCGACCGGGACAGGTACAATGAGCAGTTCTTC. As protein: CATSDRDRYNEQFF. The entire variable domain, with the rest obtained from reference TRBV15 and TRBJ2-1, is as follows: DAMVIQNPRYQVTQFGKPVTLSCSQTLNHNVMYWYQQKSSQAPKLLFHYYDKDFNNEADTPDNFQSRRPNTSFCFLDIRSPGLGDTAMYLCATSDRDRYNEQFFGPGTRLTVL.

This clone was recorded only once. CDR3 sequence (DNA): TGTGCCAGCAGCCACACCGGGACTAGCTCTGCCGAGCAGTACTTC. This gives the protein CASSHTGTSSAEQYF. This chain uses TRBV9 with TRBJ2-7; TRBD2 matches 9 bases. V gave up 4 bases and J gave up 6 bases; unmatched junction bases: 11. The CDR3 covers 15 residues. Germline-derived CDR1 and CDR2 are SGDLS and YYNGEE.

The chain links TRBV4-1 to TRBJ2-7; 10 bases fit TRBD1. This CDR3 has 14 amino acids. V shed 3 bases and J 4 bases; nucleotides not matched to a gene: 3. Germline CDR1 is MGHRA and CDR2 is YSYEKL. CDR3 in DNA: TGCGCCAGCAGCCACCGGACAGGGGGTTACGAGCAGTACTTC. It yields the protein CASSHRTGGYEQYF.

The CDR3 region has the DNA TGTGCCAGCAGTTATACCGGGAGCTCCTACGAGCAGTACTTC. As protein: CASSYTGSSYEQYF. The gene calls are TRBV6-6 and TRBJ2-7; a possible D gene is TRBD2 (6 bases). Germline V gene data show CDR1 as MNHNY and CDR2 as SVGAGI (reference sequence). Trimming left V 3 bases short and J 0 bases short, with 9 bases between. The CDR3 contains 14 residues.

V and J are TRBV15 and TRBJ2-2; possible D gene TRBD2, 5 bases. This CDR3 has 17 residues. Germline V CDR1 and CDR2: LNHNV, YYDKDF (reference sequence). The germline V and J ends were trimmed by 1 base and 2 bases, with 14 bases remaining between them. CDR3 nucleotides: TGTGCCACCAGCAGAGTCCCTGGACTCATCAACACCGGGGAGCTGTTTTTT. Encoded protein: CATSRVPGLINTGELFF. The whole variable domain, filled in from reference TRBV15 and TRBJ2-2, reads DAMVIQNPRYQVTQFGKPVTLSCSQTLNHNVMYWYQQKSSQAPKLLFHYYDKDFNNEADTPDNFQSRRPNTSFCFLDIRSPGLGDTAMYLCATSRVPGLINTGELFFGEGSRLTVL.

V is TRBV6-6 and J is TRBJ1-2, with D maybe TRBD1 (6 bases). CDR3 length equals 12 residues. Looked up from germline, CDR1 is MNHNY and CDR2 is SVGAGI (reference sequence). Trimming stripped 2 bases from V and 6 bases from J, with 7 bases between. CDR3 coding DNA: TGTGCCAGCAGTTACCGACAGGATGGCTACACCTTC. Residues: CASSYRQDGYTF.

A word on this clone: Additional DNA sequences in this sample encode the identical CDR3. This chain links TRBV24-1 with TRBJ1-1, with 8 bases that match TRBD1. There are 13 residues in the CDR3. Germline V gene data show CDR1 as KGHDR and CDR2 as SFDVKD. Unmatched junction bases numbered 2, after V lost 5 bases and J lost 4 bases. CDR3 region: CATSVTGGTEAFF. CDR3 nucleotides: TGTGCCACCAGTGTCACAGGGGGCACTGAAGCTTTCTTT.

V is TRBV7-9 and J is TRBJ2-1; 7 bases fit TRBD2. The J segment lost 5 bases and the V segment lost 9 bases, leaving 4 bases of the junction unmatched. This CDR3 comprises 12 residues. Germline-derived CDR1 and CDR2 are SEHNR and FQNEAQ (reference sequence). The DNA for the CDR3 is TGTGCCAGTAGGGGAGGGGACAATGAGCAGTTCTTC. Its translation is CASRGGDNEQFF.

CDR3 loop: CASSQGERVDTGELFF. The DNA of the CDR3 is TGTGCCAGCAGCCAGGGGGAGCGGGTAGACACCGGGGAGCTGTTTTTT. V and J are TRBV7-3 and TRBJ2-2; TRBD1 is a possible D gene (7 bases). The V and J ends lost 5 bases and 3 bases respectively, with 16 bases between them. Germline V lookup: CDR1 SGHTA, CDR2 FQGTGA. The CDR3 spans 16 residues.

The chain employs TRBV3-1 (or the pseudogene TRBV3-2) and TRBJ2-3; 10 bases are a match to TRBD2. This CDR3 has 17 amino acids. V dropped 4 bases and J dropped 4; count of bases not matched to a gene: 11. Germline assignment: CDR1 LGHDT and CDR2 YNNKEL (reference sequence). Here the CDR3 DNA reads TGTGCCAGCAGCCCCAGGCTAGCGGGAGACGGATCAGATACGCAGTATTTT. This codes for CASSPRLAGDGSDTQYF.

The chain couples TRBV27 to TRBJ2-2; D uncertain. The CDR3 runs to 13 residues. V was pared by 6 bases and J by 3 bases, with 8 bases between. In germline, CDR1 is MNHEY, CDR2 SMNVEV (reference sequence). CDR3 nucleotides: TGTGCCAGCAGCTTTCACTACACCGGGGAGCTGTTTTTT. It translates to CASSFHYTGELFF.

The chain is built from TRBV11-2 and TRBJ2-7, with 8 bases identical to TRBD2. Germline V lookup: CDR1 SGHAT, CDR2 FQNNGV. J gave up 6 bases and V 3 bases, and 4 bases lay outside the gene matches. The CDR3 covers 13 residues. In DNA, the CDR3 is TGTGCCAGCAGCTTCGGACTAGCTCTCGAGCAGTACTTC. Amino acid sequence: CASSFGLALEQYF.

The rearrangement links TRBV28 to TRBJ2-7; 14 nucleotides line up with TRBD2. V was pared by 6 bases and J by 2 bases, with 3 bases of the junction left unmatched. This CDR3 region has 15 residues. Germline V gene sequence: CDR1 MDHEN, CDR2 SYDVKM. The CDR3, as DNA: TGTGCCAGCAGGCTGGGACTAGCGGGAGCCTACGAGCAGTACTTC. Amino acid sequence: CASRLGLAGAYEQYF. The full variable domain, with the rest looked up from reference TRBV28 and TRBJ2-7, is DVKVTQSSRYLVKRTGEKVFLECVQDMDHENMFWYRQDPGLGLRLIYFSYDVKMKEKGDIPEGYSVSREKKERFSLILESASTNQTSMYLCASRLGLAGAYEQYFGPGTRLTVT.

The rearrangement links TRBV5-5 to TRBJ2-7; D remains unclear. The CDR3 runs to 17 residues. V gave up 0 bases and J gave up 0 bases, with 16 bases separating them. The germline gives CDR1 SGHKS, CDR2 YYEKEE (reference sequence). CDR3 sequence: CASSLDIEPFSSYEQYF. The CDR3 DNA reads TGTGCCAGCAGCTTGGATATAGAGCCATTTTCCTCCTACGAGCAGTACTTC.

Regarding this clone: The junction departs from germline at one end; a sequencing error may be responsible. The chain carries TRBV28 and TRBJ1-4; 7 bases fit TRBD1. Germline V gene data show CDR1 as MDHEN and CDR2 as SYDVKM. CDR3 length: 14 amino acids. The CDR3 protein is CASSFSGGSEKLLF. DNA of the CDR3: TGTGCCAGCAGTTTTTCAGGGGGATCTGAAAAACTGCTTTTT.